The 27 T cell receptor beta chains listed next were all sequenced from one sample in a study of post-analysis software for immune sequencing data. Whole-study results and caveats: Elevated frequency relative to controls characterized four or five TRBV segments in patients, TRBV5-6, TRBV5-1 and TRBV20-1 among them.

Prepared TCR beta cDNA libraries contained unique molecular identifiers. MiXCR was run by TCRdb on the PCR reads, yielding one entry per CDR3 protein. This table holds about 820,000 distinct CDR3 sequences, about 57% found once. The antigens for these receptors are not known. The material sequenced was blood. The source is a girl aged 5-17 years with multiple sclerosis.

V gene TRBV5-1 combines with J gene TRBJ2-5; D gene unclear. V lost 4 bases, J lost 2 bases, and 15 bases lay in between. CDR3 size: 15 residues. CDR1 and CDR2 from the germline V gene are SGHRS and YFSETQ. In DNA, the CDR3 is TGCGCCAGCAGCCCACGGGCGGTCACACAAGAGACCCAGTACTTC. It translates to CASSPRAVTQETQYF. Combining the CDR3 with reference TRBV5-1 and TRBJ2-5 gives the whole variable domain KAGVTQTPRYLIKTRGQQVTLSCSPISGHRSVSWYQQTPGQGLQFLFEYFSETQRNKGNFPGRFSGRQFSNSRSEMNVSTLELGDSALYLCASSPRAVTQETQYFGPGTRLLVL.

V is TRBV11-1 and J is TRBJ2-7; 11 bases are a match to TRBD2. The CDR3 totals 21 residues. Trimming cost V 5 bases and J 6 bases; bases outside gene matches: 27. CDR1 is SGHAT, CDR2 FQDESV, per germline (reference sequence). CDR3 protein: CASSQPRRLAGPNFTAGEQYF. CDR3 in DNA: TGTGCCAGCAGCCAACCGCGGCGACTAGCGGGACCCAATTTCACAGCGGGCGAGCAGTACTTC.

The J gene is TRBJ1-2, the V gene TRBV7-8, with 7 nucleotides matching TRBD1. Per germline, CDR1 SGHVS and CDR2 FQNEAQ. The V gene end was trimmed by 7 bases and the J gene end by 8 bases; junction bases not matched to a gene: 7. The CDR3 spans 12 residues. CDR3 in amino acids: CASTQGQEGYTF. CDR3 DNA: TGTGCCAGCACCCAAGGACAGGAGGGCTACACCTTC.

This clonotype was counted only a few times. V and J are TRBV29-1 and TRBJ2-4; D remains unclear. The ends were cut back, 7 bases at V and 1 base at J, with 8 bases in the middle. The germline V gene has CDR1 SQVTM and CDR2 ANQGSEA. This CDR3 comprises 12 residues. The CDR3 loop reads CSATSAKNIQYF. The CDR3, as DNA: TGCAGCGCGACTTCGGCCAAAAACATTCAGTACTTC.

This clonotype appeared a few times. This chain joins TRBV7-9 and TRBJ2-5; D is uncertain. V lost 5 bases and J 11 bases, leaving 15 bases between the germline ends. Germline CDR1 SEHNR, CDR2 FQNEAQ (reference sequence). CDR3 size: 12 residues. The CDR3 coding sequence is TGTGCCAGCAGCCTGGGTCAGCGACCGCAGTACTTC. Translation gives CASSLGQRPQYF.

About this clonotype: One end of the junction varies from germline; a read error may be responsible. This chain uses TRBV2 with TRBJ1-2; D unclear. The CDR3 sequence is 14 residues long. Germline loops: CDR1 SNHLY, CDR2 FYNNEI. The CDR3 sequence: CASSNTPAPYGYTF. CDR3 coding DNA: TGTGCCAGCAGTAACACCCCGGCTCCTTATGGTTACACCTTC.

Comments on this clonotype: Germline and junction disagree at one end, which may indicate a read error. This sequence joins TRBV7-9 and TRBJ2-5; TRBD1 matches 8 bases. Per the germline V gene, CDR1 is SEHNR and CDR2 is FQNEAQ (reference sequence). The CDR3 consists of 15 residues. CDR3 amino acids: CASSSPDRGQEAQYF. Here the CDR3 DNA reads TGTGCCAGCAGCTCGCCCGACAGGGGCCAAGAGGCCCAGTACTTC.

The J gene is TRBJ1-2, the V gene TRBV30, with a weak D call TRBD1 (5 bases). In germline, CDR1 is GTSNPN, CDR2 SVGIG (reference sequence). The CDR3 extends over 13 amino acids. V was shortened by 3 bases and J by 7 bases, with 15 bases between the two germline ends. Written as DNA, the CDR3 is TGTGCCTGGAGGTGGCAGGGTATGGGTGGCTACACCTTC. It codes for CAWRWQGMGGYTF.

V usage is TRBV7-2 and J usage is TRBJ1-5; 9 bases align to TRBD1. This CDR3 comprises 16 residues. J gave up 0 bases and V 8 bases, and 8 bases lay outside the gene matches. Per the germline V gene, CDR1 is SGHTA and CDR2 is FQGNSA. The CDR3 DNA follows: TGTGCCAGCGGCTCGACAGGGGGTTATAGCAATCAGCCCCAGCATTTT. The encoded protein is CASGSTGGYSNQPQHF.

The rearrangement links TRBV7-3 to TRBJ2-5; TRBD2 matches 10 bases. Looked up from germline, CDR1 is SGHTA and CDR2 is FQGTGA. CDR3 length: 17 amino acids. J lost 2 bases, V lost 0 bases, and 6 bases had no gene match. Written as DNA, the CDR3 is TGTGCCAGCAGCTTAACGTTAAGCGGGGGGGATCAAGAGACCCAGTACTTC. This translates into CASSLTLSGGDQETQYF.

This clonotype was observed once. The chain couples TRBV27 to TRBJ1-6, with 9 nucleotides matching TRBD1. The CDR3 is 14 amino acids. J lost 9 bases, V lost 6 bases, and 6 bases had no gene match. The germline CDR1 and CDR2 sequences are MNHEY and SMNVEV (reference sequence). This CDR3 is CASSRTGARSPLHF. CDR3 nucleotide sequence: TGTGCCAGCAGCAGGACAGGGGCTCGTTCACCCCTCCACTTT.

Worth noting for this clonotype: One end of the junction is discordant with germline, which a read error may explain. V and J are TRBV20-1 and TRBJ1-2, with 10 bases identical to TRBD1. Per germline, CDR1 DFQATT and CDR2 SNEGSKA (reference sequence). The CDR3 has 16 amino acids. The CDR3 here is CSAYRDRGSANYGHTF. CDR3 DNA: TGCAGTGCTTATCGGGACAGGGGTAGCGCTAACTATGGCCACACCTTC.

The chain couples TRBV20-1 to TRBJ1-5, with TRBD1 matching 7 bases. Germline CDR1 is DFQATT and CDR2 is SNEGSKA (reference sequence). The length of the CDR3 is 14 residues. V was clipped by 2 bases and J by 5 bases; unmatched bases: 6. CDR3 protein: CSARTGTAHQPQHF. The CDR3 bases are TGCAGTGCTAGAACCGGGACAGCCCATCAGCCCCAGCATTTT.

J is TRBJ2-1 and V is TRBV20-1; tentative D call: TRBD2 (5 bases). The J call may be incorrect, as the DNA end agrees better with TRBJ2-7. Looked up from germline, CDR1 is DFQATT and CDR2 is SNEGSKA (reference sequence). The CDR3 contains 17 residues. CDR3 bases: TGCAGTGCTAGAGATCGACATGGGAGCGGTCCCCGAGGCGAGCAGTACTTC. This encodes CSARDRHGSGPRGEQYF.

V usage is TRBV7-9 and J usage is TRBJ1-1; possible D gene TRBD1, 6 bases. Germline lookup yields CDR1 SEHNR and CDR2 FQNEAQ (reference sequence). Trimming removed 4 bases from V and 5 bases from J, with 14 bases in between. The CDR3 is 14 amino acids. DNA of the CDR3: TGTGCCAGCAGCTCCAGGGGCCGTCTAACTGAAGCTTTCTTT. The encoded protein is CASSSRGRLTEAFF.

The chain employs TRBV5-1 and TRBJ2-7; D is undetermined. CDR3 size: 14 residues. Trimming pared 0 bases from V and 2 bases from J, leaving 9 bases between. Germline V gives CDR1 SGHRS, CDR2 YFSETQ. The CDR3 loop reads CASSLGPDAYEQYF. In DNA, the CDR3 is TGCGCCAGCAGCTTGGGGCCGGACGCCTACGAGCAGTACTTC.

There are a few counts of this clonotype. The chain combines TRBV9 with TRBJ2-5; TRBD2 aligns across 9 bases. The CDR3 has 16 residues. The V gene end was trimmed by 0 bases and the J gene end by 5 bases; junction bases not matched to a gene: 8. CDR1 and CDR2 from the germline V gene are SGDLS and YYNGEE. CDR3 sequence (DNA): TGTGCCAGCAGCGTAGGAGTCGCGGGAGGGCCGGAGACCCAGTACTTC. The encoded protein is CASSVGVAGGPETQYF.

This chain joins TRBV3-1 and TRBJ2-5; TRBD2 aligns across 12 bases. Germline V lookup: CDR1 LGHDT, CDR2 YNNKEL (reference sequence). The CDR3 runs 16 residues. V dropped 0 bases and J dropped 5; count of bases not matched to a gene: 4. This CDR3 reads CASSQDGTSGWETQYF. CDR3 coding DNA: TGTGCCAGCAGCCAAGATGGGACTAGCGGGTGGGAGACCCAGTACTTC.

This chain joins TRBV6-5 and TRBJ2-5; 7 bases fit TRBD1. The last part of the DNA fits TRBJ2-7 better; the J call may be wrong. The CDR3 is 13 amino acids. The V gene's germline CDR1 is MNHEY and CDR2 SVGAGI. CDR3 bases: TGTGCCAGCAGTTCACACAGGGGCTCCGAGCAGTACTTC. Translation gives CASSSHRGSEQYF.

The chain links TRBV10-3 to TRBJ2-1; 10 bases fit TRBD2. From germline, CDR1 is ENHRY and CDR2 SYGVKD. This CDR3 has 14 amino acids. V shed 10 bases and J 3 bases; nucleotides not matched to a gene: 6. CDR3 sequence: CATVSGGNYNEQFF. CDR3 bases: TGTGCCACCGTTAGCGGGGGGAACTACAATGAGCAGTTCTTC.

The gene calls are TRBV12-3 or TRBV12-4 and TRBJ2-3, with 7 bases matching TRBD1. The CDR3 is 14 amino acids. The trim removed 5 bases at V and 0 bases at J, leaving 2 bases unmatched. The CDR3 DNA follows: TGTGCCAGCAGTGGACAGGCCAGCACAGATACGCAGTATTTT. Its protein product is CASSGQASTDTQYF.

The gene calls are TRBV9 and TRBJ2-5; 9 nucleotides line up with TRBD2. Germline V gives CDR1 SGDLS, CDR2 YYNGEE. The CDR3 spans 15 residues. V was pared by 7 bases and J by 11 bases, with 18 bases of the junction left unmatched. The CDR3 reads CASGREGNTRGEQYF. In nucleotides, the CDR3 is TGTGCCAGCGGGCGGGAGGGAAATACCCGAGGAGAGCAGTACTTC. The full variable domain, with the rest looked up from reference TRBV9 and TRBJ2-5, is DSGVTQTPKHLITATGQRVTLRCSPRSGDLSVYWYQQSLDQGLQFLIQYYNGEERAKGNILERFSAQQFPDLHSELNLSSLELGDSALYFCASGREGNTRGEQYFGPGTRLLVL.

Concerning this clonotype itself: At one boundary the junction diverges from the germline segment, which might be a read error. V is TRBV29-1 and J is TRBJ2-1; possible D gene TRBD2, 6 bases. Germline V gene data show CDR1 as SQVTM and CDR2 as ANQGSEA. CDR3 length equals 13 residues. The CDR3 region is CSVTGRGLREQFF. The CDR3 nucleotides read TGTAGCGTGACGGGGCGGGGACTCCGGGAGCAGTTCTTC.

The chain links TRBV7-7 to TRBJ2-1; 7 bases map to TRBD1. Trimming cost V 6 bases and J 3 bases; bases outside gene matches: 11. The germline CDR1 and CDR2 sequences are SSHAT and FNYEAQ (reference sequence). The CDR3 has 16 residues. The CDR3 DNA reads as TGTGCCAGCAGTCTTCTGGTAGGGGGCAACTACAATGAGCAGTTCTTC. Translating gives CASSLLVGGNYNEQFF.

This chain links TRBV7-3 with TRBJ1-2; D uncertain. V was shortened by 5 bases and J by 7 bases, with 17 bases between the two germline ends. Germline assignment: CDR1 SGHTA and CDR2 FQGTGA. CDR3 length equals 14 residues. The CDR3 bases are TGTGCCAGCAGCCCGACCGGGAGTACTACTGGCTACACCTTC. This sequence encodes CASSPTGSTTGYTF.

The chain uses TRBV5-1 and TRBJ1-1; D is ambiguous. Per germline, CDR1 SGHRS and CDR2 YFSETQ. The CDR3 loop spans 15 amino acids. Trimming removed 0 bases from V and 1 base from J, with 10 bases in between. DNA for the CDR3: TGCGCCAGCAGCTTGGCCCACGGGGAGAACACTGAAGCTTTCTTT. This sequence encodes CASSLAHGENTEAFF.

The CDR3 spells CSVVQPGTGTYEQYF. The CDR3 nucleotides are TGCAGCGTTGTACAGCCGGGGACAGGGACCTACGAGCAGTACTTC. This chain joins TRBV29-1 and TRBJ2-7, with 9 positions matching TRBD1. The CDR3 length is 15 residues. CDR1 and CDR2 from the germline V gene are SQVTM and ANQGSEA. V lost 4 bases and J lost 2; bases outside the gene matches: 9.